A single count supports the clone carrying this T cell receptor beta chain. Its antigen is still unknown. This PCR relied on a set of 60 Vbeta primers and 13 Jbeta primers. Sequenced by immunoSEQ multiplex PCR; TCRdb stores in-frame clones only, minus some. Among some 130,000 clones listed, over 75% were seen once. The sample belongs to a study of cytomegalovirus exposure and HLA in healthy donors. Whole-study results and caveats: Sequencing likely generated an artifact that appeared as a cluster of highly shared sequence variants. Later analysis revealed greater clonal expansion in HLA-associated TCR beta chains than in equally common others.

Trimming removed 4 bases at V and 11 bases at J, with 14 bases between. This CDR3 is built from 12 residues. Germline assignment: CDR1 MNHEY and CDR2 SVGAGI. The material sequenced was PBMCs. The sequence came from a male donor in good health and CMV-seropositive. The chain recombines TRBV6-5 with TRBJ1-1, with D perhaps TRBD1 (6 bases). CDR3 residues: CASSLDSQGAFF. Written as DNA, the CDR3 is TGTGCCAGCAGTTTGGACAGCCAAGGGGCTTTCTTT.